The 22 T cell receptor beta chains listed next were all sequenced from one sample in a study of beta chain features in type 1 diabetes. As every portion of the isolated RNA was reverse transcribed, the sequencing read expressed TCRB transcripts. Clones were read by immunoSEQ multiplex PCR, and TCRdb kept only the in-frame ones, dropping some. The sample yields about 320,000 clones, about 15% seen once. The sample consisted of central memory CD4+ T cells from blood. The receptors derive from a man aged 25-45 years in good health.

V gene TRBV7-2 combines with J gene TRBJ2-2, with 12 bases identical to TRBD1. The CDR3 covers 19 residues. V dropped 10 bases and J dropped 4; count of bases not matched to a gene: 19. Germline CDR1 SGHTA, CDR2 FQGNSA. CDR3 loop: CATPPGTGGELTVTGELFF. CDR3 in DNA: TGTGCCACGCCGCCCGGGACAGGGGGCGAGTTAACAGTCACCGGGGAGCTGTTTTTT. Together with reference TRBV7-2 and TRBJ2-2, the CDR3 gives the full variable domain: GAGVSQSPSNKVTEKGKDVELRCDPISGHTALYWYRQSLGQGLEFLIYFQGNSAPDKSGLPSDRFSAERTGGSVSTLTIQRTQQEDSAVYLCATPPGTGGELTVTGELFFGEGSRLTVL.

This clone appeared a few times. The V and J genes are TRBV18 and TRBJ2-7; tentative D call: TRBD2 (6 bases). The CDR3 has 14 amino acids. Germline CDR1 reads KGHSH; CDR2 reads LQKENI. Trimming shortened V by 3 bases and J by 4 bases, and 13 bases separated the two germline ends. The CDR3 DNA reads TGTGCCAGCTCACCTGGGAGGACCAAATACGAGCAGTACGTC. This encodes CASSPGRTKYEQYV.

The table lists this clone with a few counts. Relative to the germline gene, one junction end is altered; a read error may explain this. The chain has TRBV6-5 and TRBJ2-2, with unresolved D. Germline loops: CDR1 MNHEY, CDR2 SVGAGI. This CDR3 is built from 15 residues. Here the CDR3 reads CASSYASRNSGELFF. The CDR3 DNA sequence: TGTGCCAGCAGTTACGCTTCCCGAAACAGCGGGGAGCTGTTTTTT.

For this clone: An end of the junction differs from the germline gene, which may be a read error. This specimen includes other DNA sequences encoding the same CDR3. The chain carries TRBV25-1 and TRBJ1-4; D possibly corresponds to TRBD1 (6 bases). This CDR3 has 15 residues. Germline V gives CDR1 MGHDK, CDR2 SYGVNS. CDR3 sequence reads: CASRKDSSTNEKLFF. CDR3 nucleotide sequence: TGTGCCAGCAGGAAGGACAGCTCAACCAATGAAAAACTGTTTTTT.

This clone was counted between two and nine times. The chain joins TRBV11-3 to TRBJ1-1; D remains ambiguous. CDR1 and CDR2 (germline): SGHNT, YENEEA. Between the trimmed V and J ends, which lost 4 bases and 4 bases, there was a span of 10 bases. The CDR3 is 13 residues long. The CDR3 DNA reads TGTGCCAGCAGCTACGAGTCGGGCACTGAAGCTTTCTTT. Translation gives CASSYESGTEAFF. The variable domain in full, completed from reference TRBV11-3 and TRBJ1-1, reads EAGVVQSPRYKIIEKKQPVAFWCNPISGHNTLYWYLQNLGQGPELLIRYENEEAVDDSQLPKDRFSAERLKGVDSTLKIQPAELGDSAVYLCASSYESGTEAFFGQGTRLTVV.

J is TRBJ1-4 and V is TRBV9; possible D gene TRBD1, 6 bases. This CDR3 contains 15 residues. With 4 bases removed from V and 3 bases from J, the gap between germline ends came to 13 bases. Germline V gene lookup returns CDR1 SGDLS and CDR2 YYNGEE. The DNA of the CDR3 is TGTGCCAGCAGCCTGAAGGGGGTAGCTAATGAAAAACTGTTTTTT. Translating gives CASSLKGVANEKLFF.

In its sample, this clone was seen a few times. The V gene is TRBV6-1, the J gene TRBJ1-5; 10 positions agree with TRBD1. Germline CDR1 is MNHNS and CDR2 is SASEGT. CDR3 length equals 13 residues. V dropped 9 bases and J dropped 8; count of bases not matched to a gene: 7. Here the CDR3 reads CASRQGAGEPQHF. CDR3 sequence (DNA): TGTGCCAGTAGACAGGGGGCGGGGGAGCCCCAGCATTTT.

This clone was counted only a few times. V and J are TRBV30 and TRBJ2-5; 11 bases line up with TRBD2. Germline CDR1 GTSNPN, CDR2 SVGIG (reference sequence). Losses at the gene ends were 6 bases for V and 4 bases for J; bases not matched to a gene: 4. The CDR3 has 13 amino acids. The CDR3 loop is CACSGRVRETQYF. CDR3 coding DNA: TGTGCCTGTAGCGGGAGGGTACGAGAGACCCAGTACTTC. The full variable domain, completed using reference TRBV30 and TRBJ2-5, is SQTIHQWPATLVQPVGSPLSLECTVEGTSNPNLYWYRQAAGRGLQLLFYSVGIGQISSEVPQNLSASRPQDRQFILSSKKLLLSDSGFYLCACSGRVRETQYFGPGTRLLVL.

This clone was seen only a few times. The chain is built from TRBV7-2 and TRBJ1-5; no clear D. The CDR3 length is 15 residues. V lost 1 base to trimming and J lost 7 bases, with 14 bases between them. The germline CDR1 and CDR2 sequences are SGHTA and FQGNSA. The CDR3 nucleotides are TGTGCCAGCAGCTTAGAGAGCGGGATTAGGCAGCCCCAGCATTTT. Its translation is CASSLESGIRQPQHF.

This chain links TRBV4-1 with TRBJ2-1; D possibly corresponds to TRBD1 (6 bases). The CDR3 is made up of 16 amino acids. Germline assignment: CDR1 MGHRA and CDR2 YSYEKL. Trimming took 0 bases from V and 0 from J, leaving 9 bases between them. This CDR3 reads CASSQDPRGSYNEQFF. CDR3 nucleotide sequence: TGCGCCAGCAGCCAAGATCCCAGGGGCTCCTACAATGAGCAGTTCTTC.

The chain's CDR3 is CASSLDRGEQYV. In nucleotides, the CDR3 is TGTGCCAGCAGCTTAGACAGGGGCGAGCAGTACGTC. The chain uses TRBV7-6 and TRBJ2-7; 7 bases are a match to TRBD1. The CDR3 is 12 residues long. J gave up 6 bases and V 1 base, and 0 bases lay outside the gene matches. Germline lookup yields CDR1 SGHVS and CDR2 FNYEAQ.

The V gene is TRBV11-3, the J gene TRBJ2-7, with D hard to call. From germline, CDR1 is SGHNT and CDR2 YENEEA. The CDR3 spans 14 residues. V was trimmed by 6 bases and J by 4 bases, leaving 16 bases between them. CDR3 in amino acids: CASSSYGPPYEQYV. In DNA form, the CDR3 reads TGTGCCAGCAGTTCGTACGGACCTCCTTACGAGCAGTACGTC.

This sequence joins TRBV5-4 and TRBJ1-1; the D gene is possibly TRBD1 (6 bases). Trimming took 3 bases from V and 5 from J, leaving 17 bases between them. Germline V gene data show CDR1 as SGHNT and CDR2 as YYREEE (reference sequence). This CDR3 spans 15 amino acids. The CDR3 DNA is TGTGCCAGCAGCTCAGGGGTTCCCGCGGGGACTGAAGCTTTCTTT. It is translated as CASSSGVPAGTEAFF.

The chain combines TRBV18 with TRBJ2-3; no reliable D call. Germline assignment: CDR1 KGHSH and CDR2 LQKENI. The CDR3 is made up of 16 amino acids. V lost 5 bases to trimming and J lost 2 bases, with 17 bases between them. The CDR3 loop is CASSSKGLQVTDTQYF. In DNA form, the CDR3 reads TGTGCCAGCTCATCCAAGGGCCTGCAGGTCACAGATACGCAGTATTTT. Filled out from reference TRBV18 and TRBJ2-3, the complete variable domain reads NAGVMQNPRHLVRRRGQEARLRCSPMKGHSHVYWYRQLPEEGLKFMVYLQKENIIDESGMPKERFSAEFPKEGPSILRIQQVVRGDSAAYFCASSSKGLQVTDTQYFGPGTRLTVL.

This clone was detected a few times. CDR3 DNA sequence: TGTGCCAGCAGTGAATCTGGCCGGGACAGGTTCTACGAGCAGTACTTC. It translates to CASSESGRDRFYEQYF. This chain connects TRBV25-1 to TRBJ2-7, with TRBD1 identical over 8 bases. Looked up from germline, CDR1 is MGHDK and CDR2 is SYGVNS. The CDR3 has 16 amino acids. The junction had 8 bases not matched to a gene; V was cut back by 1 base and J by 3 bases.

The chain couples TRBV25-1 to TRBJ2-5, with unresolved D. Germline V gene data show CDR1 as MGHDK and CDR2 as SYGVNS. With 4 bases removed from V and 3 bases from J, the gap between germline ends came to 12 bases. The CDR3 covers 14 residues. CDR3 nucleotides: TGTGCCAGCAGTGGCATTCGGCTAGAAGAGACCCAGTACTTC. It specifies CASSGIRLEETQYF.

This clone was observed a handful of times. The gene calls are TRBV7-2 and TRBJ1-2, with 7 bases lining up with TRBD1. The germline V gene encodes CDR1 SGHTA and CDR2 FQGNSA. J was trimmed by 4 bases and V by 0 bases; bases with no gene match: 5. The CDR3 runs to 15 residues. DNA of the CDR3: TGTGCCAGCAGCTTAGCGGCCAGGGGGATCTATGGCTACACCTTC. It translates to CASSLAARGIYGYTF. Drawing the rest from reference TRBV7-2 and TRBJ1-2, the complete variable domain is GAGVSQSPSNKVTEKGKDVELRCDPISGHTALYWYRQSLGQGLEFLIYFQGNSAPDKSGLPSDRFSAERTGGSVSTLTIQRTQQEDSAVYLCASSLAARGIYGYTFGSGTRLTVV.

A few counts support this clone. CDR3 sequence (DNA): TGTGCCAGTAGTATCGCTAGGACAGACAAACAGACCCAGTACTTC. Protein: CASSIARTDKQTQYF. The J gene is TRBJ2-5, the V gene TRBV19; possibly TRBD1 for D (6 bases). The CDR3 spans 15 residues. Germline CDR1 LNHDA, CDR2 SQIVND (reference sequence). Trimming stripped 3 bases from V and 6 bases from J, with 17 bases between.

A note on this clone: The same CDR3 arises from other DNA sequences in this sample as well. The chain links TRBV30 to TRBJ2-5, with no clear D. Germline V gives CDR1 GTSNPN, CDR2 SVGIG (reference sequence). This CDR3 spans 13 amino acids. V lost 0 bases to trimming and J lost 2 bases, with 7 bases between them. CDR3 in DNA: TGTGCCTGGAGTGTACGAGTTCAAGAGACCCAGTACTTC. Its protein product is CAWSVRVQETQYF.

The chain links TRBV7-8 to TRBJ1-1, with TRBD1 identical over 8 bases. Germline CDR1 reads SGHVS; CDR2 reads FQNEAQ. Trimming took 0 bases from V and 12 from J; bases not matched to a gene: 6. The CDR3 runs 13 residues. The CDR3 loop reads CASSLALDRETFF. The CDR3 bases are TGTGCCAGCAGCTTAGCGTTGGACAGGGAAACTTTCTTT.

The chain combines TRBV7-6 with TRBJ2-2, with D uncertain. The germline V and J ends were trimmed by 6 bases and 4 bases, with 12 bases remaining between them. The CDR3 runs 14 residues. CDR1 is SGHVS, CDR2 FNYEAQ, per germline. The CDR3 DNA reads TGTGCCAGCAGATCCGGTCGCGGCACCGGGGAGCTGTTTTTT. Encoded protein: CASRSGRGTGELFF.

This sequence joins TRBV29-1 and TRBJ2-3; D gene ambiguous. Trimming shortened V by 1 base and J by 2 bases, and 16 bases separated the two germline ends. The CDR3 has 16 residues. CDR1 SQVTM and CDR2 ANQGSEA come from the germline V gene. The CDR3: CSVEARLSSPTDTQYF. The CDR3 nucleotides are TGCAGCGTTGAAGCTCGACTCTCCTCCCCCACAGATACGCAGTATTTT.